The 10 T cell receptor beta chains presented below share a single source sample, sequenced in a study of blood T cells in healthy people across ages. Primed by a sample-barcoded 5' primer and a J-beta primer mix, a second PCR proceeded for about 6 to 12 cycles. TCRdb used MiXCR to reprocess the 5' RACE reads, holding one entry per CDR3 protein. The data show 550,000 to 650,000 distinct CDR3 sequences, about 30% seen once. The specimen sequenced was blood. These TCRs come from a woman older than 75 in good health.

The table lists this clonotype with many counts. A much larger clone lies a single base off, so this may be a read error. The chain combines TRBV7-9 with TRBJ2-5; D may be TRBD2 (5 bases). In germline, CDR1 is SEHNR, CDR2 FQNEAQ (reference sequence). The CDR3 has 14 residues. The V gene lost 1 base and the J gene lost 11 bases, with 17 bases spanning the gap. The CDR3 DNA sequence: TGTGCCAGCAGCTTAGTCCCGGGGAACAATGAGCAGTACTTC. The encoded protein is CASSLVPGNNEQYF. The full variable domain, in which reference TRBV7-9 and TRBJ2-5 provide the parts outside the CDR3, is DTGVSQNPRHKITKRGQNVTFRCDPISEHNRLYWYRQTLGQGPEFLTYFQNEAQLEKSRLLSDRFSAERPKGSFSTLEIQRTEQGDSAMYLCASSLVPGNNEQYFGPGTRLLVL.

This clonotype occurred a few times. The rearrangement links TRBV7-2 to TRBJ2-7; the D gene is possibly TRBD2 (6 bases). Trimming left V 5 bases short and J 1 base short, with 12 bases between. CDR3 size: 14 residues. Germline assignment: CDR1 SGHTA and CDR2 FQGNSA. The CDR3 spells CASSRTTGSYEQYF. DNA for the CDR3: TGTGCCAGCAGCCGGACTACGGGATCCTACGAGCAGTACTTC.

The chain links TRBV28 to TRBJ2-7, with TRBD1 matching 8 bases. Looked up from germline, CDR1 is MDHEN and CDR2 is SYDVKM. V was pared by 5 bases and J by 9 bases, with 24 bases of the junction left unmatched. The CDR3 is 18 amino acids. This CDR3 is CASSRLTGAQKFSVGQYF. The CDR3 nucleotides read TGTGCCAGCAGTAGACTGACAGGGGCCCAGAAGTTTTCCGTGGGGCAGTACTTC.

Comments on this clonotype: At one boundary the junction diverges from the germline segment, which might be a read error. The chain is built from TRBV15 and TRBJ1-4; possibly TRBD1 for D (5 bases). The CDR3 loop spans 16 amino acids. The germline V gene encodes CDR1 LNHNV and CDR2 YYDKDF (reference sequence). The CDR3 here is CATSRNGDRSGEKRFF. CDR3 sequence (DNA): TGTGCCACCAGCAGGAATGGTGACAGATCAGGTGAAAAACGGTTTTTT.

This clonotype was recorded at least ten times. CDR3 amino acids: CASSQGREGSFLGTQYF. The CDR3 region has the DNA TGTGCCAGCAGCCAAGGCCGCGAGGGGAGCTTCCTTGGCACCCAGTACTTC. The chain carries TRBV4-2 and TRBJ2-7, with D perhaps TRBD1 or TRBD2 (5 bases each). The V end lost 1 base, the J end lost 10 bases, and 26 bases lay between the germline ends. The length of the CDR3 is 17 residues. CDR1 and CDR2 from the germline V gene are LGHNA and YNFKEQ.

Concerning this clonotype itself: Just one base apart from a much larger clone, this may be a read error. The chain carries TRBV29-1 and TRBJ2-5; possible D gene TRBD2, 7 bases. The germline gives CDR1 SQVTM, CDR2 ANQGSEA. The CDR3 spans 19 residues. Trimming stripped 4 bases from V and 11 bases from J, with 38 bases between. CDR3 protein: CSVGRMGGAIGSYGNEQYF. The CDR3 DNA sequence: TGCAGCGTTGGGAGGATGGGGGGGGCGATTGGGTCGTACGGGAATGAGCAGTACTTC.

The J gene is TRBJ1-2, the V gene TRBV27, with 9 nucleotides matching TRBD1. The CDR3 totals 14 residues. Germline V gene sequence: CDR1 MNHEY, CDR2 SMNVEV (reference sequence). V was pared by 4 bases and J by 4 bases, with 4 bases of the junction left unmatched. CDR3 sequence: CASSYRGQGYGYTF. DNA of the CDR3: TGTGCCAGCAGTTATAGGGGACAGGGCTATGGCTACACCTTC.

This clonotype was seen at least ten times. One end of the junction fails to match germline, which may point to a read error. The V call is TRBV4-3, the J call TRBJ1-5, with D tentatively TRBD1 (6 bases). This CDR3 is built from 15 residues. Germline V CDR1 and CDR2: LGHNA, YSLEER. The CDR3 sequence is CASSQNLQGNQPQHF. Here the CDR3 DNA reads TGCGCCAGCAGCCAAAACTTACAGGGCAACCAGCCCCAGCATTTT.

In the case of this clonotype: Being one base from a much bigger clone, this may be a read error. The CDR3 here is CASSLGLGQGNEQYF. Here the CDR3 DNA reads TGTGCCAGCAGCCTTGGACTAGGGCAGGGCAATGAGCAGTACTTC. The V and J genes are TRBV6-5 and TRBJ2-7; 7 bases agree with TRBD2. The CDR3 sequence is 15 residues long. CDR1 and CDR2 (germline): MNHEY, SVGAGI. Trimming at V came to 6 bases and at J to 7 bases, leaving 15 bases not matched to a gene.

The chain is built from TRBV6-6 and TRBJ1-5, with D perhaps TRBD1 (6 bases). This CDR3 is 17 amino acids long. V was cut by 2 bases and J by 0 bases, with 14 bases left in between. The germline CDR1 and CDR2 sequences are MNHNY and SVGAGI (reference sequence). Written as DNA, the CDR3 is TGTGCCAGCAGTTACCGCGGACAGACCTATAGCAATCAGCCCCAGCATTTT. Translation: CASSYRGQTYSNQPQHF.